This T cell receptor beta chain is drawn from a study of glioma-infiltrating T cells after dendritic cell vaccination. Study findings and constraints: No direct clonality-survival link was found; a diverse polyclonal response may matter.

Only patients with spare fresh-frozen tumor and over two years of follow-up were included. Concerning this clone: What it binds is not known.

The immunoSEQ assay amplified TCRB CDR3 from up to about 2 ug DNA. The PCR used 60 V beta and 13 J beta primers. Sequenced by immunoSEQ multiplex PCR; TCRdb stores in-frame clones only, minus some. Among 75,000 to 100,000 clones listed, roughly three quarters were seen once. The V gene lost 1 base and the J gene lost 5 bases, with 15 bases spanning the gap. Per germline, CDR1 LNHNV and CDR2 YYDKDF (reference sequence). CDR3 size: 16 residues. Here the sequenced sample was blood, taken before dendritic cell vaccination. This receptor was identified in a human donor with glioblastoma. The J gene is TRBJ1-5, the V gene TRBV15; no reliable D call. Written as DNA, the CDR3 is TGTGCCACCAGCAGAGTGATGGTCTCCTACGATCAGCCCCAGCATTTT. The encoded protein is CATSRVMVSYDQPQHF. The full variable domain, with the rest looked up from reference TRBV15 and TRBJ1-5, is DAMVIQNPRYQVTQFGKPVTLSCSQTLNHNVMYWYQQKSSQAPKLLFHYYDKDFNNEADTPDNFQSRRPNTSFCFLDIRSPGLGDTAMYLCATSRVMVSYDQPQHFGDGTRLSIL.